This T cell receptor beta chain was found in a study of blood T cell repertoires in COVID-19. The CDR3 is 16 residues long. Germline CDR1 and CDR2: PRHDT and FYEKMQ (reference sequence). J was trimmed by 0 bases and V by 4 bases; bases with no gene match: 1. As originally analysed: Reference gene primer amplification gave estimated nucleated cell counts. The assay was immunoSEQ multiplex PCR, and TCRdb's table has in-frame clones only and misses some. V and J calls and clone size are as listed in that table; D and trimming were resolved from the DNA. This sample has just over 300,000 clones, with over 75% found just once.

Sequenced: PBMCs or T cells enriched from blood (not recorded which). This chain joins TRBV13 and TRBJ2-3; 13 positions agree with TRBD2. The source is a man under 40 who had recovered from COVID-19. The DNA of the CDR3 is TGTGCCAGCAGCTCGACTAGCGGGGGGAGCACAGATACGCAGTATTTT. Its translation is CASSSTSGGSTDTQYF. The complete variable domain, with remaining parts taken from reference TRBV13 and TRBJ2-3, reads AAGVIQSPRHLIKEKRETATLKCYPIPRHDTVYWYQQGPGQDPQFLISFYEKMQSDKGSIPDRFSAQQFSDYHSELNMSSLELGDSALYFCASSSTSGGSTDTQYFGPGTRLTVL.